The 10 T cell receptor beta chains listed next were all sequenced from one sample in a study of T cells in Graves' hyperthyroidism and ophthalmopathy. What was amplified from RNA transcripts were TCR beta CDR3 regions. The HTBI set primed first-round TCR CDR3 RT-PCR. Via MiXCR, TCRdb re-called the multiplex PCR reads, giving one row per CDR3 protein. Of hundreds of thousands of distinct CDR3 sequences in the sample, over 35% were seen once. The sample consisted of blood. All receptors come from a man younger than 35 with Graves' hyperthyroidism.

V is TRBV6-5 and J is TRBJ1-5; a possible D gene is TRBD1 (5 bases). Germline loops: CDR1 MNHEY, CDR2 SVGAGI. There are 14 residues in the CDR3. V was shortened by 6 bases and J by 3 bases, with 12 bases between the two germline ends. The chain's CDR3 is CASRGDGVNQPQHF. The CDR3 coding sequence is TGTGCCAGCAGGGGGGACGGGGTCAATCAGCCCCAGCATTTT.

The chain combines TRBV9 with TRBJ2-2; weak D call: TRBD2 (5 bases). The V gene's germline CDR1 is SGDLS and CDR2 YYNGEE. The CDR3 is 14 residues long. CDR3 protein: CDEGGPRNTGELFF. The CDR3 bases are TGTGACGAGGGCGGTCCAAGAAACACCGGGGAGCTGTTTTTT.

This clonotype was detected a few times. V is TRBV9 and J is TRBJ2-2; D may be TRBD2 (6 bases). This CDR3 is 14 amino acids long. V dropped 3 bases and J dropped 3 bases, with 9 bases sitting between them. Germline CDR1 and CDR2: SGDLS and YYNGEE. This chain's CDR3 is CASSESGDTGELFF. CDR3 DNA sequence: TGTGCCAGCAGCGAGTCGGGAGACACCGGGGAGCTGTTTTTT.

The chain uses TRBV6-1 and TRBJ2-5, with 8 bases that match TRBD2. CDR3 length equals 15 residues. Trimming removed 3 bases from V and 9 bases from J; junction bases left unmatched: 12. In germline, CDR1 is MNHNS, CDR2 SASEGT. The CDR3 is CASSDVAGTPRAQYF. CDR3 nucleotide sequence: TGTGCCAGCAGTGACGTAGCGGGAACCCCGAGGGCCCAGTACTTC.

Worth noting for this clonotype: A read error may account for a junction end that differs from germline. This rearrangement joins TRBV10-3 to TRBJ2-6; 7 nucleotides align to TRBD1. Germline CDR1 and CDR2: ENHRY and SYGVKD. CDR3 length: 14 amino acids. CDR3 loop: CAIREEDRAYVLTF. CDR3 sequence (DNA): TGTGCCATCAGAGAAGAAGACAGGGCCTACGTCCTGACTTTC.

This clonotype was observed many times. The chain uses TRBV19 and TRBJ1-5, with 8 bases identical to TRBD1. CDR1 and CDR2 (germline): LNHDA, SQIVND (reference sequence). J gave up 6 bases and V 7 bases, and 5 bases lay outside the gene matches. The CDR3 has 13 amino acids. The CDR3 DNA is TGTGCCAGTATGGACAGGGCGGGTCAGCCCCAGCATTTT. Its translation: CASMDRAGQPQHF.

The chain carries TRBV10-3 and TRBJ1-2, with unresolved D. Trimming stripped 8 bases from V and 5 bases from J, with 21 bases between. CDR3 length: 15 amino acids. CDR1 ENHRY and CDR2 SYGVKD come from the germline V gene. The CDR3 spells CAILDLTKVVYGYTF. The CDR3 DNA reads TGTGCCATCCTAGATTTAACGAAGGTCGTGTATGGCTACACCTTC.

The gene calls are TRBV2 and TRBJ1-6; no firm D call. The CDR3 loop spans 17 amino acids. Trimming removed 9 bases from V and 9 bases from J, with 27 bases in between. CDR1 and CDR2 from the germline V gene are SNHLY and FYNNEI. CDR3 region: CASSIVAGSGSGSPLHF. The CDR3 DNA follows: TGTGCCAGTAGTATAGTCGCGGGGAGCGGGTCCGGTTCACCCCTCCACTTT.

This sequence joins TRBV9 and TRBJ2-7; 11 bases agree with TRBD2. From germline, CDR1 is SGDLS and CDR2 YYNGEE. The CDR3 loop spans 15 amino acids. V lost 2 bases to trimming and J lost 9 bases; unmatched junction nucleotides: 10. CDR3 amino acids: CASSVQLAGVDGQYF. The CDR3 DNA reads TGTGCCAGCAGCGTCCAACTAGCGGGAGTCGACGGGCAGTACTTC.

This clonotype was detected only a few times. The chain recombines TRBV7-9 with TRBJ1-2, with D perhaps matching TRBD1 (5 bases). Trimming shortened V by 5 bases and J by 4 bases, and 8 bases separated the two germline ends. Looked up from germline, CDR1 is SEHNR and CDR2 is FQNEAQ (reference sequence). The CDR3 has 12 residues. CDR3 in DNA: TGTGCCAGCAGCCGGGACGTCTATGGCTACACCTTC. Its translation: CASSRDVYGYTF.